This TCR beta chain was obtained from a study of T-cell reconstitution after alpha-beta-depleted transplantation in children. Unique molecular identifiers tagged the TCRbeta library. MiXCR, run by TCRdb on the PCR reads, gives a single entry per CDR3 protein. Here the sample spans 450,000 to 700,000 distinct CDR3 sequences, more than 20% being singletons. This CDR3 is built from 13 residues. Between the trimmed V and J ends, which lost 6 bases and 1 base, there was a span of 9 bases. Looked up from germline, CDR1 is LGHDT and CDR2 is YNNKEL (reference sequence). The sample consisted of PBMCs, taken before TCRalphabeta/CD19-depleted stem cell transplant. The receptor was derived from a boy under two years old with Wiskott-Aldrich syndrome, due to receive a stem cell transplant. This chain uses TRBV3-1 with TRBJ1-1; D not certain. The DNA of the CDR3 is TGTGCCAGCAGTGTCTTGGGGAACACTGAAGCTTTCTTT. Residues: CASSVLGNTEAFF.